The entry below describes one T cell receptor beta chain. Here immunoSEQ multiplex PCR was the method, and the copy in TCRdb shows in-frame clones only, minus some. The sample holds around 50,000 clones; more than 80% are singletons and the top ten take roughly a tenth. The CDR3 length is 15 residues. Trimming left V 2 bases short and J 3 bases short, with 12 bases between. Germline CDR1 and CDR2: SGHKS and YYEKEE (reference sequence). This TCR came from a man aged 40-49 years with rheumatoid arthritis. The specimen was PBMCs. The V call is TRBV5-5, the J call TRBJ2-1, with TRBD2 as a possible D gene (6 bases). The CDR3 coding sequence is TGTGCCAGCAGCTTCCTCGGGAGTGGCTACAATGAGCAGTTCTTC. It translates to CASSFLGSGYNEQFF. The full variable domain, in which reference TRBV5-5 and TRBJ2-1 provide the parts outside the CDR3, is DAGVTQSPTHLIKTRGQQVTLRCSPISGHKSVSWYQQVLGQGPQFIFQYYEKEERGRGNFPDRFSARQFPNYSSELNVNALLLGDSALYLCASSFLGSGYNEQFFGPGTRLTVL.